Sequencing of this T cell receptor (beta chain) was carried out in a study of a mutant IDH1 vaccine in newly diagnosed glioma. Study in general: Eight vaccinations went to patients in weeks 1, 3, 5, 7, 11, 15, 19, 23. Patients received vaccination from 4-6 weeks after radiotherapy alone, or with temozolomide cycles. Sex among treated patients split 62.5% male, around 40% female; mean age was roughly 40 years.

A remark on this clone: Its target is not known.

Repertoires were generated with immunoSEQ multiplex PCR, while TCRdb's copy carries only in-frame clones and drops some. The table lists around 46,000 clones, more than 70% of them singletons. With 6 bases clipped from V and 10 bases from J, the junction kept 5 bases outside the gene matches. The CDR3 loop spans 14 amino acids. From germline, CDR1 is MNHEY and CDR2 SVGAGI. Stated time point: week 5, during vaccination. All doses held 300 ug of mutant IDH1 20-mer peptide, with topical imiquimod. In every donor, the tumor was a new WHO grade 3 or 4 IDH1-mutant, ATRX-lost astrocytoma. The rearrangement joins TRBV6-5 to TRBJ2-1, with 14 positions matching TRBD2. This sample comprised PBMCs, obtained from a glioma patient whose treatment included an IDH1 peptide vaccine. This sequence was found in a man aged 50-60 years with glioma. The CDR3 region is CASRGTSGGGEQFF. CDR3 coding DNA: TGTGCCAGCAGAGGGACTAGCGGGGGTGGGGAGCAGTTCTTC.